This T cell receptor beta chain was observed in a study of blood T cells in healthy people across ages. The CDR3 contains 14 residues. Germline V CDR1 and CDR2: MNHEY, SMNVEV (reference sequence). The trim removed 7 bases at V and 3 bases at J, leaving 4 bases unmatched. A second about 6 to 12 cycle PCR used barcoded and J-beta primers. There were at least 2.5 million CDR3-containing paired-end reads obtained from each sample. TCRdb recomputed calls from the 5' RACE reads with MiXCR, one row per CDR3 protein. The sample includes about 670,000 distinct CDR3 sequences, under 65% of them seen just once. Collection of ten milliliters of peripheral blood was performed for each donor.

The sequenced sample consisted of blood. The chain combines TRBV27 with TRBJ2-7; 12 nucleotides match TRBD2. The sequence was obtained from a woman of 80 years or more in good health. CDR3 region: CASTSSGRVYEQYF. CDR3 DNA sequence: TGTGCCAGCACTTCTAGCGGGAGGGTCTACGAGCAGTACTTC.